Below, 4 T cell receptor beta chains from the same sample are listed, as sequenced in a study of cytomegalovirus exposure and HLA in healthy donors (dated by TCRdb to about 2017). Receptor libraries were prepared by the immunoSEQ multiplex PCR assay. For the multiplex PCR, a mixture combining 60 forward primers for TCR Vbeta segments and 13 reverse primers for TCR Jbeta segments was used. TCRdb's version of the immuneACCESS table is confined to in-frame rearrangements and falls short of the full clone set. An unresolved V gene accounts for under half of the shortfall where checked; the remainder is of unknown origin. In this sample the table shows roughly 290,000 clones, approximately 80% of which occur a single time. About 0.28% of the sample goes to the ten largest clones. Sequencing was carried out using PBMCs. The receptors come from a girl aged 2 to 10 in good health and CMV-seronegative.

The CDR3 here is CASRLYGGIARTSGDYGYTF. The CDR3 coding sequence is TGTGCAAGTCGCTTATACGGGGGAATCGCCCGAACCTCTGGGGACTATGGCTACACCTTC. V gene TRBV12-2 combines with J gene TRBJ1-2. TRBV12-2 corresponds to a pseudogene. This CDR3 spans 20 amino acids.

As to this clone: A read error may produce the germline difference seen at one junction end. Other DNA sequences from this sample encode an identical CDR3 as well. The chain has TRBV7-9 and TRBJ2-5, with 8 bases identical to TRBD1. There are 14 residues in the CDR3. From germline, CDR1 is SEHNR and CDR2 FQNEAQ (reference sequence). As DNA, the CDR3 is TGTGCCAGCAGCTCCTCAGGGGGCGTGGAGACCCAATACTTC. Translating gives CASSSSGGVETQYF.

The chain couples TRBV5-5 to TRBJ1-4; D perhaps matches TRBD1 (5 bases). Trimming removed 0 bases from V and 5 bases from J, with 11 bases in between. The CDR3 has 15 residues. CDR1 and CDR2 (germline): SGHKS, YYEKEE (reference sequence). CDR3 DNA: TGTGCCAGCAGCTTGGTTTGGGGCCTGAATGAAAAACTGTTTTTT. Protein sequence: CASSLVWGLNEKLFF.

This chain links TRBV28 with TRBJ2-5; 11 nucleotides line up with TRBD2. Germline CDR1 reads MDHEN; CDR2 reads SYDVKM. The CDR3 is 16 amino acids. Germline trimming cut 6 bases from V and 5 bases from J; bases unmatched to any gene: 11. CDR3 nucleotide sequence: TGTGCCAGCAGCCCCACTAGCGGGAGAGGTCGGGAGACCCAGTACTTC. Encoded protein: CASSPTSGRGRETQYF.